These 9 T cell receptor beta chains share one sample of origin, sequenced in a study of identifying expanded T cells in peripheral blood. Only in-frame clones appear in the TCRdb table, and some are missing; sequencing was by immunoSEQ multiplex PCR. The sample holds around 85,000 clones, approximately 90% seen once. Material: blood. These TCRs come from a person between 18 and 75 years old in good health.

This rearrangement joins TRBV7-2 to TRBJ1-4; D is possibly TRBD1 (6 bases). V dropped 5 bases and J dropped 5 bases, with 18 bases sitting between them. There are 16 residues in the CDR3. CDR1 SGHTA and CDR2 FQGNSA come from the germline V gene. Written as DNA, the CDR3 is TGTGCCAGCAGCCTCCGGACAGAGATTGAAAATGAAAAACTGTTTTTT. Protein: CASSLRTEIENEKLFF.

The CDR3 coding sequence is TGCGCCAGCAGCAAAGGACTAGCCACAGATACGCAGTATTTT. Protein: CASSKGLATDTQYF. V gene TRBV5-1 combines with J gene TRBJ2-3; the match to TRBD2 covers 8 bases. This CDR3 is built from 14 residues. V gave up 4 bases and J gave up 2 bases; unmatched junction bases: 3. The germline gives CDR1 SGHRS, CDR2 YFSETQ.

This rearrangement joins TRBV4-1 to TRBJ2-6; 7 bases are a match to TRBD2. The junction had 13 bases not matched to a gene; V was cut back by 5 bases and J by 6 bases. Germline V gene sequence: CDR1 MGHRA, CDR2 YSYEKL. The CDR3 has 17 residues. CDR3 DNA: TGCGCCAGCAGCTCCCCGTCCGGGGGGAGCAAGGCCAACGTCCTGACTTTC. Amino acid sequence: CASSSPSGGSKANVLTF.

The rearrangement links TRBV2 to TRBJ1-3; D ambiguous. CDR1 and CDR2 (germline): SNHLY, FYNNEI. The CDR3 is 16 amino acids. The V end was cut by 5 bases, the J end by 3 bases, with 17 bases between. The CDR3 coding sequence is TGTGCCAGCAGTAAAGAAAGCGTGGGAGGTGGAAACACCATATATTTT. It encodes CASSKESVGGGNTIYF.

The rearrangement uses TRBV5-1 and TRBJ2-7; TRBD1 is a possible D gene (5 bases). Germline V CDR1 and CDR2: SGHRS, YFSETQ. The CDR3 covers 17 residues. Between the trimmed V and J ends, which lost 0 bases and 1 base, there was a span of 17 bases. The CDR3 region is CASSLDAQGAGSYEQYF. CDR3 in DNA: TGCGCCAGCAGCTTGGATGCTCAAGGGGCCGGATCCTACGAGCAGTACTTC. The full variable domain, with the rest looked up from reference TRBV5-1 and TRBJ2-7, is KAGVTQTPRYLIKTRGQQVTLSCSPISGHRSVSWYQQTPGQGLQFLFEYFSETQRNKGNFPGRFSGRQFSNSRSEMNVSTLELGDSALYLCASSLDAQGAGSYEQYFGPGTRLTVT.

The genes are TRBV11-3 and TRBJ1-1; D call uncertain. CDR1 and CDR2 from the germline V gene are SGHNT and YENEEA. Trimming took off 3 bases at V and 1 base at J, with 9 bases between the two ends. The CDR3 contains 14 residues. This CDR3 is CASSLDGPNTEAFF. Written as DNA, the CDR3 is TGTGCCAGCAGCTTGGACGGACCGAACACTGAAGCTTTCTTT.

The DNA of the CDR3 is TGTGCCAGCAGCCCGAAGGGAGGTGGGGGCAATGAGCAGTTCTTC. Its translation is CASSPKGGGGNEQFF. The chain combines TRBV7-8 with TRBJ2-1, with a possible D match to TRBD2 (6 bases). Germline loops: CDR1 SGHVS, CDR2 FQNEAQ. The CDR3 covers 15 residues. The V gene lost 5 bases and the J gene lost 6 bases, with 17 bases spanning the gap.

The V call is TRBV15, the J call TRBJ1-3; D gene uncertain. Trimming took off 3 bases at V and 4 bases at J, with 10 bases between the two ends. This CDR3 is built from 14 residues. Germline CDR1 and CDR2: LNHNV and YYDKDF (reference sequence). The chain's CDR3 is CATSRGWEGNTIYF. The CDR3 coding sequence is TGTGCCACCAGCAGGGGATGGGAAGGAAACACCATATATTTT.

The chain combines TRBV21-1 with TRBJ2-2; the table's D call, TRBD1, has no DNA check behind it. TRBV21-1 is tagged as a pseudogene. CDR3 length: 15 amino acids. CDR3 protein: CASSKATVNTGELFF. The CDR3, as DNA: TGTGCCAGCAGCAAAGCGACAGTGAACACCGGGGAGCTGTTTTTT.